Listed below are T cell receptor beta chains from one sample, sequenced in a study of Graves' ophthalmopathy and Graves' hyperthyroidism. A single record per CDR3 protein comes from TCRdb applying MiXCR to the multiplex PCR reads. Of over a million distinct CDR3 sequences listed, about 40% are singletons. The sample consisted of peripheral blood or thyroid tissue (not recorded which). The receptors come from an adult man with Graves' hyperthyroidism. The CDR3 runs from the conserved cysteine through the conserved F or W. The order of the fields is D gene, clone size, J gene, V gene, CDR3 DNA, CDR3 protein. D genes are given only for firm matches. Clone size appears in some rows only: once, few, many, or a class for an expanded clone.

NA many TRBJ1-5 TRBV7-9 TGTGCCAGCAGCTTAGGGGGGGTAAGGGATAGCAATCAGCCCCAGCATTTT CASSLGGVRDSNQPQHF
TRBD1 NA TRBJ1-1 TRBV30 TGTGCCGGAACAGGGGCGGGTGCTTTCTTT CAGTGAGAFF
TRBD1 once TRBJ2-7 TRBV5-6 TGTGCCAGCAACCGCCCTCCGCAGGGGGCCTACGAGCAGTACTTC CASNRPPQGAYEQYF
NA NA TRBJ2-7 TRBV10-3 TGTGCCATCAGGGGGCTTGGGCTTTACGAGCAGTACTTC CAIRGLGLYEQYF
TRBD2 NA TRBJ2-5 TRBV5-1 TGCGCCAGCAGCGCCGGGACTAGCGGGGCCGTGGAGACCCAGTACTTC CASSAGTSGAVETQYF
TRBD1 NA TRBJ1-1 TRBV5-1 TGCGCCAGCAGCTTAGAGGGGGCCGGCACTGAAGTTTTCTTT CASSLEGAGTEVFF
NA few TRBJ1-2 TRBV2 TGTGCCAGCAGTAGAACACACGACCTCTATGGCTACACCTTC CASSRTHDLYGYTF
NA NA TRBJ1-1 TRBV10-2 TGCGCCAGCAGTTACCCGGGCAGGGGAACTGAAGCTTTCTTT CASSYPGRGTEAFF
NA few TRBJ2-7 TRBV12-3/TRBV12-4 TGTGCCAGCAGCCAAAAGGAGGGCCGGGAGTACTTC CASSQKEGREYF
TRBD1 many TRBJ2-7 TRBV20-1 TGCAGTGCAACGGACAGGGGGCAGTTCGGGTCCTACGAGCAGTACTTC CSATDRGQFGSYEQYF
NA NA TRBJ1-1 TRBV9 TGTGCCAGCAGCAAGCCCGAGGGTGGGGGAATGAACACTGAAGCTTTCTTT CASSKPEGGGMNTEAFF
NA many TRBJ2-2 TRBV19 TGTGCCAGTAGTATGGGGCCCGGGGAGCTGTTTTTT CASSMGPGELFF
NA NA TRBJ2-5 TRBV7-2 TGTGCCAGCAGCTTGGTCGGGTATGAGGCGGAGACCCAGTACTTC CASSLVGYEAETQYF
NA NA TRBJ2-7 TRBV27 TGTGCCAGCAGTTCCACAGGCCTCCGGAGGGAGCAGTACTTC CASSSTGLRREQYF
TRBD1 few TRBJ2-5 TRBV27 TGTGCCAGCACCCCGGGACAGGGAGGAGAGACCCAGTACTTC CASTPGQGGETQYF
NA many TRBJ1-5 TRBV12-3/TRBV12-4 TGTGCCAGCAGTTTGATTGGTCAGCCCCAGCATTTT CASSLIGQPQHF
NA few TRBJ1-5 TRBV20-1 TGCAGTGCTAGAGATCTAAACGAGAGGGGTCAGCCCCAGCATTTT CSARDLNERGQPQHF
NA NA TRBJ1-1 TRBV7-2 TGTGCCAGCAGCGACTCGGGGGTCCTGAACACTGAAGCTTTCTTT CASSDSGVLNTEAFF
NA many TRBJ1-1 TRBV5-5 TGTGCCAGCAAGGGCGGGGGGCTCATGAACACTGAAGCTTTCTTT CASKGGGLMNTEAFF
NA many TRBJ1-6 TRBV10-2 TGCGCCAGCAGTGTGGCCGGGGAAGATTCACCCCTCCACTTT CASSVAGEDSPLHF
TRBD1 NA TRBJ1-1 TRBV10-3 TGTGCCATCAGTGACCATGACAGGGGAACTGAAGCTTTCTTT CAISDHDRGTEAFF
NA NA TRBJ1-6 TRBV9 TGTGCCAGCAGCGTAGCTGTGAGGGGGAATTCACCCCTCCACTTT CASSVAVRGNSPLHF
TRBD1 NA TRBJ2-2 TRBV28 TGTGCCAGCCGCGGGACAGGGGGCGCGACCGGGGAGCTGTTTTTT CASRGTGGATGELFF
NA many TRBJ1-2 TRBV12-3/TRBV12-4 TGTGCCAGCAGACCCCGCGGATTAGCTAACTATGGCTACACCTTC CASRPRGLANYGYTF
NA many TRBJ2-7 TRBV5-1 TGCGCCAGCAGCTCGAATATTCCGGGACCCAACTCCTACGAGCAGTACTTC CASSSNIPGPNSYEQYF
NA few TRBJ2-7 TRBV25-1 TGTGCCAGCAGTTTAGGTGGGAGTGACTACGAGCAGTACTTC CASSLGGSDYEQYF
NA NA TRBJ2-6 TRBV9 TGTGCCAGCAGCCCCCGGCAGGTCGGCTCGACCTCTGGGGCCAACGTCCTGACTTTC CASSPRQVGSTSGANVLTF
NA many TRBJ2-7 TRBV2 TGTGCCAGCGGGGAGGATGGGGGCTCCTACGAGCAGTACTTC CASGEDGGSYEQYF
NA NA TRBJ2-5 TRBV7-9 TGTGCCAGCAGCGTTGAGGGGTACGAGACCCAGTACTTC CASSVEGYETQYF
NA NA TRBJ2-7 TRBV11-1 TGTGCCAGCAGCTTGACTACCCCTGACGAGCAGTACTTC CASSLTTPDEQYF
TRBD1 many TRBJ1-1 TRBV12-3/TRBV12-4 TGTGCCAGCAGCTTAGAGGAGGGGGCAAGGGAAGCTTTCTTT CASSLEEGAREAFF
NA many TRBJ2-7 TRBV14 TGTGCCAGCAGCTCCGGACCGATAGAGCAGTACTTC CASSSGPIEQYF
NA many TRBJ1-1 TRBV5-1 TGCGCCAGCAGCTTGTACCATGTGAACACTGAAGCTTTCTTT CASSLYHVNTEAFF
NA NA TRBJ2-2 TRBV10-3 TGTGCCACCCCAGGTTCCGGGGAGCTGTTTTTT CATPGSGELFF
NA once TRBJ2-6 TRBV7-2 TGTGCCAGCAGCGCAATAAGCGTCCTGACTTTC CASSAISVLTF
TRBD2 many TRBJ2-5 TRBV7-3 TGTGCCAGCAGCTTAGGACTAGCGGGAGAGACCCAGTACTTC CASSLGLAGETQYF
NA NA TRBJ1-5 TRBV5-1 TGTGGCAGCAGCGTTGACAGCCTAGGTAATCAGCCCCAGCATTTT CGSSVDSLGNQPQHF
TRBD2 few TRBJ2-5 TRBV7-8 TGTGCCAGCGGATTAGCGGGGCAAGAGACCCAGTACTTC CASGLAGQETQYF
NA NA TRBJ1-6 TRBV11-2 TGTGCCAGCAGTTGGCGCCAGACCGATTCACCCCTCCACTTT CASSWRQTDSPLHF
TRBD1 once TRBJ2-5 TRBV7-9 TGTGCCAGCAGCGTCGACAGGGCAAAAGAGACCCAGTACTTC CASSVDRAKETQYF
NA once TRBJ2-5 TRBV15 TGTGCCACCAGCAGTAAGGGAACAGAGACCCAGTACTTC CATSSKGTETQYF
TRBD1 few TRBJ2-5 TRBV6-6 TGTGCCAGCAGTTATCACGGGACAGGGGGCACAGAGACCCAGTACTTC CASSYHGTGGTETQYF
TRBD2 NA TRBJ2-7 TRBV5-1 TGCGCCAGCAGACTAGCGAGAGACTACGAGCAGTACTTC CASRLARDYEQYF
TRBD2 NA TRBJ2-7 TRBV13 TGTGCCAGCAGAGGGACTAGCGGGAATTACGAGCAGTACTTC CASRGTSGNYEQYF
TRBD1 NA TRBJ2-5 TRBV30 TGTGCCTGGGGCGGACAGGGGCAGACCCAGTACTTC CAWGGQGQTQYF
NA many TRBJ1-2 TRBV19 TGTGCCAGTACTGTTTCCGCGACTAACTATGGCTACACCTTC CASTVSATNYGYTF